This T cell receptor beta chain was found in a study of blood T cell repertoires in COVID-19. Study-wide context: There were acute and convalescent COVID-19 samples, and they came from the United States, Italy and Spain. The cDNA or gDNA used as material had been derived from T cells, B-cell-depleted T cells, or PBMCs.

Original analysis: Amplification of reference gene primers provided the estimated nucleated cell counts. Here immunoSEQ multiplex PCR was the method, and the copy in TCRdb shows in-frame clones only, minus some. V and J calls plus clone size are reproduced from that table; the DNA served to infer D and trimming. The sample contains fewer than 250,000 clones, about four fifths of which appear only once. Trimming removed 2 bases from V and 2 bases from J, with 9 bases in between. This CDR3 is built from 14 residues. CDR1 SGHTA and CDR2 FQGNSA come from the germline V gene. Sequencing was done on a sample of peripheral blood. The clonotype originates from a woman in her 70s with acute or convalescent COVID-19. The chain combines TRBV7-2 with TRBJ1-2, with no clear D. In DNA form, the CDR3 reads TGTGCCAGCAGCTTATCAGGAATGAACTATGGCTACACCTTC. As protein: CASSLSGMNYGYTF.